This record concerns one T cell receptor beta chain sequence. The data originate from a study of blood T cell repertoires in COVID-19. The J segment lost 4 bases and the V segment lost 2 bases, leaving 6 bases of the junction unmatched. Germline lookup yields CDR1 SGHAT and CDR2 FQNNGV. This CDR3 is built from 15 residues. Original data processing: Reference gene primer amplification gave nucleated cell count estimates. Produced via immunoSEQ multiplex PCR; TCRdb's table is partial and in-frame only. V, J and clone size are taken as reported in that table, and D and trimming were inferred from the DNA itself. The repertoire has roughly 280,000 clones, about nine tenths of them found once; the top ten carry just under 9%.

This TCR derives from a man aged 35-49 years with active or convalescent COVID-19. This rearrangement joins TRBV11-2 to TRBJ2-5; 8 bases are a match to TRBD1. Sequenced: peripheral blood. In DNA form, the CDR3 reads TGTGCCAGCAGCTTATTAGGCAGGGGGCGAGAGACCCAGTACTTC. Encoded protein: CASSLLGRGRETQYF.